This T cell receptor beta chain was identified in a study of response to subunit inactivated influenza vaccine. Study-level results: Authors suggested seasonal influenza vaccinations each recruit few new T cells.

Trimming pared 1 base from V and 6 bases from J, leaving 4 bases between. There are 12 residues in the CDR3. CDR1 and CDR2 (germline): SGDLS, YYNGEE. TCRdb independently ran MiXCR on the RT-PCR reads; one entry per CDR3 protein. The sample yields roughly 780,000 distinct CDR3 sequences, around 18% seen once. Turning to this clonotype: Its specificity is unknown.

This sequence was found in a man aged 45 to 65 who received an inactivated influenza vaccine. The source was PBMCs from blood, collected 5 days after vaccination. The chain is built from TRBV9 and TRBJ2-2, with D unresolved. In DNA, the CDR3 is TGTGCCAGCAGCGTATCTCCCGGGGAGCTGTTTTTT. Translating gives CASSVSPGELFF.